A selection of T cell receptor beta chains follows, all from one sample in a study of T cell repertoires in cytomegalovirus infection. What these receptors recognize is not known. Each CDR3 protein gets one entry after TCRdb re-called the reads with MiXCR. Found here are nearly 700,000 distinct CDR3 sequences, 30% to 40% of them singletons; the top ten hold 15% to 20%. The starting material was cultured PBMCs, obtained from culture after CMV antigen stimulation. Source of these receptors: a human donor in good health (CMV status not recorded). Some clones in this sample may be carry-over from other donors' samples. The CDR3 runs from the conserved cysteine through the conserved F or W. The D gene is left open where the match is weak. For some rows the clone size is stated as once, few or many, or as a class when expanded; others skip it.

DNA: TGTGCCAGCAGTGTATATGCGGCGGAAAAACTGTTTTTT; CDR3: CASSVYAAEKLFF; size: -; V: TRBV2; J: TRBJ1-4; D: -
DNA: TGTGCCAGTACCTCTAAGTCCGGTACAGGGGGCTCTACTAACTATGGCTACACCTTC; CDR3: CASTSKSGTGGSTNYGYTF; size: -; V: TRBV19; J: TRBJ1-2; D: TRBD1
DNA: TGTGCTAGTGGTTTGGTCCTAACAGGGTTCTACGAGCAGTACTTC; CDR3: CASGLVLTGFYEQYF; size: -; V: TRBV12-5; J: TRBJ2-7; D: -
DNA: TGTGCCAGCAGCTTAGGGGTCAGGGCCCACGAGCAGTACTTC; CDR3: CASSLGVRAHEQYF; size: -; V: TRBV11-2; J: TRBJ2-7; D: -
DNA: TGTGCCAGCACCATGACGGGGGGGTCAGATACGCAGTATTTT; CDR3: CASTMTGGSDTQYF; size: few; V: TRBV7-6; J: TRBJ2-3; D: TRBD2
DNA: TGCGCCAGCAGCTTGCGGGTAATAGGAGGCGGAGAAAAACTGTTTTTT; CDR3: CASSLRVIGGGEKLFF; size: -; V: TRBV5-1; J: TRBJ1-4; D: -
DNA: TGTGCCAGCACCCCGGACAGGGTGAACACTGAAGCTTTCTTT; CDR3: CASTPDRVNTEAFF; size: -; V: TRBV6-5; J: TRBJ1-1; D: TRBD1
DNA: TGTGCCAGCAGCTTAGCCCTGATTAATGAAGCTTTCTTT; CDR3: CASSLALINEAFF; size: many; V: TRBV7-9; J: TRBJ1-1; D: -
DNA: TGTGCTAGTGGTACGGGACAGGGAAATTACGAGCAGTACTTC; CDR3: CASGTGQGNYEQYF; size: -; V: TRBV12-5; J: TRBJ2-7; D: TRBD1
DNA: TGCGCCAGCTCGGGACTAGCAGACCAGAGCTCCTACAATGAGCAGTTCTTC; CDR3: CASSGLADQSSYNEQFF; size: -; V: TRBV5-1; J: TRBJ2-1; D: TRBD2
DNA: TGCAGTGCTAGAGTAGGGCCCAGTAATTCACCCCTCCACTTT; CDR3: CSARVGPSNSPLHF; size: few; V: TRBV20-1; J: TRBJ1-6; D: -
DNA: TGCAGTGCTTCGGGAACCCCCATGATTGAGCAGTTCTTC; CDR3: CSASGTPMIEQFF; size: -; V: TRBV20-1; J: TRBJ2-1; D: -
DNA: TGTGCCAGCAGTCCTCCGGACAGGTATCCCTACGAGCAGTACTTC; CDR3: CASSPPDRYPYEQYF; size: -; V: TRBV12-3/TRBV12-4; J: TRBJ2-7; D: TRBD1
DNA: TGTGCCAGCAGCTTAGTGTTGTGGCGGGAGGTGAAATCCTACGAGCAGTACTTC; CDR3: CASSLVLWREVKSYEQYF; size: many; V: TRBV7-9; J: TRBJ2-7; D: TRBD2
DNA: TGTGCCAGCTATTCTCGGGCTAGCGGTTACAATGAGCAGTTCTTC; CDR3: CASYSRASGYNEQFF; size: few; V: TRBV6-1; J: TRBJ2-1; D: TRBD2
DNA: TGTGCCAGCAGCCCGCACCTTAGCTACGTCTACGAGCAGTACTTC; CDR3: CASSPHLSYVYEQYF; size: many; V: TRBV7-2; J: TRBJ2-7; D: -
DNA: TGTGCCAGCAGCTCCAGACTAGCGGGTAACACCGGGGAGCTGTTTTTT; CDR3: CASSSRLAGNTGELFF; size: many; V: TRBV7-6; J: TRBJ2-2; D: TRBD2
DNA: TGTGCCAGCAGCCCCCGCGAAGAACAGGGCCGGGCTTTCTTT; CDR3: CASSPREEQGRAFF; size: few; V: TRBV3-1; J: TRBJ1-1; D: -
DNA: TGCGCCAGCAGCCGCCGATCTCTGAGCACAGATACGCAGTATTTT; CDR3: CASSRRSLSTDTQYF; size: -; V: TRBV4-3; J: TRBJ2-3; D: -
DNA: TGCGCCAGCAGCCAAGTCGGGTGGGGAGGGCAGCCCCAGCATTTT; CDR3: CASSQVGWGGQPQHF; size: few; V: TRBV4-1; J: TRBJ1-5; D: -
DNA: TGTGCCAGTAGCAGGACGCTGGCTTACTATGGCTACACCTTC; CDR3: CASSRTLAYYGYTF; size: few; V: TRBV19; J: TRBJ1-2; D: -
DNA: TGTGCCAGCAGCAAAAATCAGCCCCAGCATTTT; CDR3: CASSKNQPQHF; size: few; V: TRBV11-2; J: TRBJ1-5; D: -
DNA: TGCAGTGCTAGAGGGCGGGGGGAATACGAGCAGTACTTC; CDR3: CSARGRGEYEQYF; size: few; V: TRBV20-1; J: TRBJ2-7; D: TRBD2
DNA: TGTGCCAGCAGTTTTCTAGGGGTTGGACAGCCCCAGCATTTT; CDR3: CASSFLGVGQPQHF; size: -; V: TRBV12-3/TRBV12-4; J: TRBJ1-5; D: -
DNA: TGTGCCAGCAAGGGCGGGAGGGCCGGAGATACGCAGTATTTT; CDR3: CASKGGRAGDTQYF; size: many; V: TRBV7-2; J: TRBJ2-3; D: TRBD2
DNA: TGCGCCAGCAGCCTCTCACGGGGTGGCTATGGCTACACCTTC; CDR3: CASSLSRGGYGYTF; size: -; V: TRBV4-1; J: TRBJ1-2; D: -
DNA: TGTGCCAGCACCGAACAGGGGGGTCTATCGGGCTACACCTTC; CDR3: CASTEQGGLSGYTF; size: few; V: TRBV2; J: TRBJ1-2; D: TRBD1
DNA: TGTGCCAGCAGGAGGGGACGGCGGCGGGATACGCAGTATTTT; CDR3: CASRRGRRRDTQYF; size: few; V: TRBV12-3/TRBV12-4; J: TRBJ2-3; D: -
DNA: TGTGCCAGCAGGAAGGGATATGGCTACACCTTC; CDR3: CASRKGYGYTF; size: few; V: TRBV6-5; J: TRBJ1-2; D: -
DNA: TGTGCCAGCGGAACGACAGGGGGTCCGGGACGTCAGTACTTC; CDR3: CASGTTGGPGRQYF; size: -; V: TRBV3-1; J: TRBJ2-7; D: TRBD1
DNA: TGTGCCATCAGATACGGCAGGGGGCCCCTCACAGATACGCAGTATTTT; CDR3: CAIRYGRGPLTDTQYF; size: -; V: TRBV10-3; J: TRBJ2-3; D: TRBD1
DNA: TGTGCCACCAGTGCCCCGGGGGTTGAGTACTATGGCTACACCTTC; CDR3: CATSAPGVEYYGYTF; size: -; V: TRBV24-1; J: TRBJ1-2; D: -
DNA: TGTGCCAGCAGCTTAGTGGGACAGGGGGCGATTAATGAAAAACTGTTTTTT; CDR3: CASSLVGQGAINEKLFF; size: few; V: TRBV7-2; J: TRBJ1-4; D: TRBD1
DNA: TGCGCCAGCAGCCCGACTAGCGGGAGCTCGAGCTCCTACAATGAGCAGTTCTTC; CDR3: CASSPTSGSSSSYNEQFF; size: -; V: TRBV5-1; J: TRBJ2-1; D: TRBD2
DNA: TGTGCCAGCAGCTTTGGCACCTATGGCTACACCTTC; CDR3: CASSFGTYGYTF; size: -; V: TRBV7-8; J: TRBJ1-2; D: -
DNA: TGTGCCAGCGGGGGTGTCGGGGGGCAGAGCTATGGCTACACCTTC; CDR3: CASGGVGGQSYGYTF; size: -; V: TRBV2; J: TRBJ1-2; D: -
DNA: TGTGCCAGCAGCCGGGCCCGGGCTGAAGCTTTCTTT; CDR3: CASSRARAEAFF; size: -; V: TRBV7-9; J: TRBJ1-1; D: -
DNA: TGTGCCAGCAGCCATGGACGGGAAGAGACCCAGTACTTC; CDR3: CASSHGREETQYF; size: few; V: TRBV7-7; J: TRBJ2-5; D: -
DNA: TGTGCCACCCAGAGCTTGCCAACCTCAGATACGCAGTATTTT; CDR3: CATQSLPTSDTQYF; size: few; V: TRBV2; J: TRBJ2-3; D: -
DNA: TGTGCCAGCAGAAAGAGCGGGAGAGCTGAGGAGACCCAGTACTTC; CDR3: CASRKSGRAEETQYF; size: -; V: TRBV5-4; J: TRBJ2-5; D: TRBD2
DNA: TGTGCCAGCAGTTTGACCCGACAGGGGGTTTATAATTCACCCCTCCACTTT; CDR3: CASSLTRQGVYNSPLHF; size: -; V: TRBV27; J: TRBJ1-6; D: TRBD1
DNA: TGTGCCAGCAGCTTAGGAGGCGGGGGATACATCTCCTACAATGAGCAGTTCTTC; CDR3: CASSLGGGGYISYNEQFF; size: -; V: TRBV7-2; J: TRBJ2-1; D: TRBD2
DNA: TGTGCCAGCAGTTCGTATGGCGTCTTGGGAGAGACCCAGTACTTC; CDR3: CASSSYGVLGETQYF; size: many; V: TRBV6-1; J: TRBJ2-5; D: -
DNA: TGTGCCAGCAGCTTAGGAGGGGGGCCCGACCAGTTCTTC; CDR3: CASSLGGGPDQFF; size: many; V: TRBV7-2; J: TRBJ2-1; D: -
DNA: TGTGCCAGCAGACGTAAACCAGGGGGCCTAGCGGGGGGAAGACTCGAAGGGGACAATGAGCAGTTCTTC; CDR3: CASRRKPGGLAGGRLEGDNEQFF; size: -; V: TRBV7-9; J: TRBJ2-1; D: TRBD2
DNA: TGTGCCAGCAGTGAAGGTAGACTAGCTAGCACAGATACGCAGTATTTT; CDR3: CASSEGRLASTDTQYF; size: -; V: TRBV25-1; J: TRBJ2-3; D: TRBD2
DNA: TGTGCCAGTAGTGATACCTCTGGGGCCAACGTCCTGACTTTC; CDR3: CASSDTSGANVLTF; size: few; V: TRBV19; J: TRBJ2-6; D: -
DNA: TGTGCCAGCAGCCAAGTCAGGGGTAGTTCAGATACGCAGTATTTT; CDR3: CASSQVRGSSDTQYF; size: -; V: TRBV3-1; J: TRBJ2-3; D: -
DNA: TGTGCCATCAGTGGAAGGTGGGACCCCTCCTACAATGAGCAGTTCTTC; CDR3: CAISGRWDPSYNEQFF; size: -; V: TRBV10-3; J: TRBJ2-1; D: -
DNA: TGTGCCAGCAGCACCTCACTCTCCACAGGATTTCAGCCCCAGCATTTT; CDR3: CASSTSLSTGFQPQHF; size: once; V: TRBV12-3/TRBV12-4; J: TRBJ1-5; D: -
DNA: TGTGCCAGTAGGGATACAGGAGTCTTCTACGAGCAGTACTTC; CDR3: CASRDTGVFYEQYF; size: -; V: TRBV19; J: TRBJ2-7; D: -
DNA: TGTGCCAGCACCCAAAGTTGGACAAGTCAAGAGACCCAGTACTTC; CDR3: CASTQSWTSQETQYF; size: few; V: TRBV6-1; J: TRBJ2-5; D: -
DNA: TGTGCCAGCAGCTTAGACGGGGCGTCCGGCAATCAGCCCCAGCATTTT; CDR3: CASSLDGASGNQPQHF; size: few; V: TRBV11-2; J: TRBJ1-5; D: -